Listed below are T cell receptor beta chains from one sample, sequenced in a study of cytomegalovirus exposure and HLA in healthy donors. Sequencing used immunoSEQ multiplex PCR; TCRdb keeps in-frame clones, though not all of them. The sample carries 200,000 to 250,000 clones, 70% to 85% recorded once. Sequencing was done on a sample of PBMCs. These TCRs come from a woman in her thirties or forties in good health and CMV-seronegative. CDR3s leave out the opening cysteine and the closing phenylalanine or tryptophan. D genes are given only for firm matches.

v_gene	d_gene	j_gene	CDR3aa
TRBV6-5	-	TRBJ1-2	ASSYSGDVAYGYT
TRBV20-1	-	TRBJ2-1	SATGEAEQF
TRBV11-3	TRBD1	TRBJ1-1	ASSFPQGVYTEAF
TRBV28	-	TRBJ2-7	ASSPPLTRYEQY
TRBV15	-	TRBJ1-6	ATSRGQASSPLH
TRBV6-5	TRBD1	TRBJ2-2	ASSYQDRPGELF
TRBV2	-	TRBJ2-1	ASHRQVRGDEQF
TRBV9	-	TRBJ2-5	ASSVGRSQETQY
TRBV7-8	TRBD1	TRBJ2-2	ASSSRTGGSGELF
TRBV19	TRBD1	TRBJ2-2	ASDRTGSNTGELF
TRBV5-1	TRBD1	TRBJ1-6	ASSSPGQGTSPLH
TRBV28	-	TRBJ1-1	ASSLPGNTEAF
TRBV7-9	TRBD2	TRBJ2-1	ASHTSGGNNEQF
TRBV19	TRBD2	TRBJ2-1	ASSLGLFHEQF
TRBV6-5	TRBD2	TRBJ2-2	ASRAGLAGAGELF
TRBV19	-	TRBJ1-6	ASSIGSPSSNYNSPLH
TRBV7-8	TRBD1	TRBJ2-7	ASSTRPGGFRYEQY
TRBV2	TRBD1	TRBJ1-3	ASSGPGQSAGNTIY
TRBV7-2	-	TRBJ2-3	ASSFYSSTDTQY
TRBV6-5	-	TRBJ2-7	ASKRVQEGYEQY
TRBV27	-	TRBJ2-2	ASSLIREVPGELF
TRBV6-6	TRBD2	TRBJ2-4	ASGGGAGGLKNIQY
TRBV10-3	-	TRBJ1-5	AISEGPHVAQH
TRBV29-1	TRBD2	TRBJ2-3	SVRPETSGETDTQY
TRBV5-4	TRBD2	TRBJ2-1	ASSQGLAGVEEQF
TRBV18	-	TRBJ1-3	ASSPPVSGNTIY
TRBV28	-	TRBJ1-2	ASSRPGGILSDGYT
TRBV28	-	TRBJ2-5	ASKQGTRYQETQY
TRBV6-5	TRBD1	TRBJ1-6	ASRVQGVGSPLH
TRBV15	TRBD1	TRBJ1-6	ATSRDRGTGSSPLH
TRBV4-3	-	TRBJ1-1	ASSPGVVARVAF
TRBV19	-	TRBJ1-5	ASSTNQGITGQPQH
TRBV7-9	TRBD1	TRBJ1-1	ASSWDRARNTEAF
TRBV21-1	-	TRBJ2-7	ASSKSPGKTYEQY
TRBV6-5	-	TRBJ2-7	ASTDSSYEQY
TRBV4-1	-	TRBJ2-7	ASSQEPARVEEQY
TRBV6-5	-	TRBJ1-6	ASSLTGNSPLH
TRBV5-1	TRBD1	TRBJ2-7	ASRGQGPKEQY
TRBV19	TRBD1	TRBJ1-5	ASSTGGAWQPQH
TRBV10-3	-	TRBJ2-3	AISELRVATDTQY
TRBV5-8	-	TRBJ2-7	ASSRQSYEQY
TRBV30	-	TRBJ1-4	AWTHGGAIEKLF
TRBV5-1	-	TRBJ1-1	ASSSLRDINTEAF
TRBV5-4	TRBD2	-	ASSLGYGGLAGEYEQY
TRBV19	-	TRBJ1-2	ASTDRLPNYGYT
TRBV7-2	TRBD1	TRBJ1-2	ASSNLQGAYGYT
TRBV29-1	-	TRBJ2-4	SVPGSDKNIQY